What follows describes a single TCR beta chain. The antigen it binds to is not known. Per-base qualities were not stored, and no clone one base away is much larger. Whole blood was collected in K2EDTA tubes by collaborating institutions according to the institutions' own protocols. For TCRbeta analysis, collaborator samples were shipped as frozen whole blood, as isolated PBMCs, or as DNA extracted from either sample type. The data derive from a study of blood T cell repertoires in COVID-19 (dated by TCRdb to the early 2020s). Background on the whole study: Samples covering the acute and convalescent phases of COVID-19 were provided by collaborators in the United States, Italy and Spain. The repertoires were released in a freely available public database intended as a resource for research on the immune response to SARS-CoV-2. Sample metadata almost always included a de-identified subject ID, COVID-19 status, age in years and sex. Deeply sampled blood TCRbeta repertoires from subjects exposed to, actively infected with, or recovered from COVID-19 were included in the dataset. The samples were drawn from the first 160 participants of the ongoing ImmuneRACE study and from some 1,300 subjects provided by 6 global collaborators. The material from the prospective study consisted of cDNA or gDNA derived from T cells, B-cell-depleted T cells, or PBMCs. Where available, HLA class I and class II types were taken from metadata supplied by the sample provider and were not determined by assay-based typing. The full study reports these points: The quantity of clinical and demographic metadata differed by source and by participant and was supplied without curation.

TCRbeta CDR3 regions were amplified from genomic DNA by means of the immunoSEQ Assay, a bias-controlled multiplex PCR. As for the original processing: The number of nucleated cells in each sample was estimated from the amplification of reference gene primers within the assay. Sequence reads were collapsed and filtered to measure the absolute abundance of every unique TCRbeta CDR3 rearrangement. For each sample, productive Simpson clonality was calculated as the square root of Simpson's diversity index over productive rearrangements. In its TCRdb copy, this immuneACCESS table keeps in-frame sequences only and misses some clones. Where compared with another copy, unresolved V genes explain less than half of these, and the others have no known cause. Clone size and V and J calls were adopted from that table, with D and trimming inferred from the DNA. Recorded for this sample are about 240,000 clones; roughly 90% of them occurred a single time. Approximately 6.2% of the sample comes from the top ten.

There are 15 amino acids in the CDR3, from cysteine to phenylalanine inclusive. Just CDR3 DNA is preserved here, 45 bases in frame from base 1. V is clipped by 4 bases and J by 4 bases, and the sequence between their germline boundaries is 16 bases long. Via the germline V gene, CDR1 is MNHEY and CDR2 SVGEGT. The specimen was peripheral blood. This receptor chain uses TRBV6-2 or TRBV6-3 and TRBJ1-1; a confident D gene designation cannot be given. This receptor was identified in a man in his sixties with acute or convalescent COVID-19. The CDR3 protein sequence reads: CASSSPRTSGTEAFF. The DNA is as follows: TGTGCCAGCAGTTCCCCTCGCACATCAGGCACTGAAGCTTTCTTT.